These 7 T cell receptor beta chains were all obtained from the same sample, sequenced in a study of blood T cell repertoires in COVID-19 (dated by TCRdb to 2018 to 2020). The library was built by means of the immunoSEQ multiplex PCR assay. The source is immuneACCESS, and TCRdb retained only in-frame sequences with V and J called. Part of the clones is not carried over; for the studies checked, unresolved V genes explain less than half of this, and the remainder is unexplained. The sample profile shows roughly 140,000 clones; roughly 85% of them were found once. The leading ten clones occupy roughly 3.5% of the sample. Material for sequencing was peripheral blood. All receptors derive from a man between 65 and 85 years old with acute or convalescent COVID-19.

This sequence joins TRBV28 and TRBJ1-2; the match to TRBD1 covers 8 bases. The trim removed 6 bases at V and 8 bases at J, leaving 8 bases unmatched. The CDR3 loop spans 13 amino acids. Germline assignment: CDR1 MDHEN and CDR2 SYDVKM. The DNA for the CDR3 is TGTGCCAGCAGGACCACAGGGGGTTTGGGCTACACCTTC. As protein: CASRTTGGLGYTF.

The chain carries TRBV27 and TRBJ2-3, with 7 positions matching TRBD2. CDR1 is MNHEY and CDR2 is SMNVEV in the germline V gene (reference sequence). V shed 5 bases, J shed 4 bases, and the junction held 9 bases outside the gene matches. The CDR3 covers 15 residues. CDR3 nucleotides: TGTGCCAGCAGTCCACGAGGGGCGGGGGCAGATACGCAGTATTTT. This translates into CASSPRGAGADTQYF.

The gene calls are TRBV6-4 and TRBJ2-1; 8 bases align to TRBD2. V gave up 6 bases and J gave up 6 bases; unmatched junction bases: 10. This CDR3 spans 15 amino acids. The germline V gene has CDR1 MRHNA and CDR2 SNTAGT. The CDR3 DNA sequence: TGTGCCAGCAGCTTTGGACTAGCCGGAGTCAATGAGCAGTTCTTC. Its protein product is CASSFGLAGVNEQFF.

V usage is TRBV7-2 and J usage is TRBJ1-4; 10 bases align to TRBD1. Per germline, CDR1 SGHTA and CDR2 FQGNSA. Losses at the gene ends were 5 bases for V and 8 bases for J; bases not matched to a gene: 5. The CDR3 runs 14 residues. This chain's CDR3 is CASSRDRGGEKLFF. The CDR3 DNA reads TGTGCCAGCAGCCGGGACAGGGGTGGCGAAAAACTGTTTTTT.

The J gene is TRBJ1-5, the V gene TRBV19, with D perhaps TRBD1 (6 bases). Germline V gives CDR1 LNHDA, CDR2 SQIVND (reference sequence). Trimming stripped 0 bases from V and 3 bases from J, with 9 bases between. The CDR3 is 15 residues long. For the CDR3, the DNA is TGTGCCAGTAGTATAGATCGACAGGTCAATCAGCCCCAGCATTTT. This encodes CASSIDRQVNQPQHF.

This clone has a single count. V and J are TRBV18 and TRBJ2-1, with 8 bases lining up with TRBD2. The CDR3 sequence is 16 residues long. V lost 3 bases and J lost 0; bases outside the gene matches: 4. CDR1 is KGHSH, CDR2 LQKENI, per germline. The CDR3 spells CASSPLLADSYNEQFF. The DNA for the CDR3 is TGTGCCAGCTCACCGCTACTAGCGGACTCCTACAATGAGCAGTTCTTC.

The CDR3 DNA sequence: TGCGCCAGCAGCTTACAGGGGGCGCAAGGGGCCAACGTCCTGACTTTC. It translates to CASSLQGAQGANVLTF. The chain uses TRBV5-1 and TRBJ2-6, with 9 nucleotides matching TRBD1. Trimming cost V 2 bases and J 4 bases; bases outside gene matches: 4. CDR3 length equals 16 residues. Germline CDR1 is SGHRS and CDR2 is YFSETQ. Looking up the rest from reference TRBV5-1 and TRBJ2-6 gives the full variable domain: KAGVTQTPRYLIKTRGQQVTLSCSPISGHRSVSWYQQTPGQGLQFLFEYFSETQRNKGNFPGRFSGRQFSNSRSEMNVSTLELGDSALYLCASSLQGAQGANVLTFGAGSRLTVL.